The 29 T cell receptor beta chains reported below all come from one sample, sequenced in a study of spatial heterogeneity in lung cancer. Study observations and caveats: For expanded intratumoral alpha and beta TCRs, counts tracked tumor mutation counts.

Time point here: sample taken at primary tumor resection. Their antigens remain unidentified. MiXCR, applied by TCRdb to the 5' RACE reads, yields one record per CDR3 protein. The table includes about 10,000 distinct CDR3 sequences, over 6% detected once. This sample comprised lung tumor tissue, obtained at surgery. These receptors were taken from a male donor with early-stage non-small cell lung cancer.

This clonotype was observed many times. The rearrangement links TRBV20-1 to TRBJ2-5; 10 positions match TRBD1. V lost 5 bases, J lost 5 bases, and 5 bases stayed unmatched. Per the germline V gene, CDR1 is DFQATT and CDR2 is SNEGSKA (reference sequence). The CDR3 runs 13 residues. CDR3: CSASGTGVETQYF. The DNA for the CDR3 is TGCAGTGCTTCCGGGACAGGGGTGGAGACCCAGTACTTC.

V is TRBV9 and J is TRBJ1-3; D possibly corresponds to TRBD1 (5 bases). The germline V gene encodes CDR1 SGDLS and CDR2 YYNGEE. Trimming took off 5 bases at V and 2 bases at J, with 11 bases between the two ends. This CDR3 is 14 amino acids long. The CDR3 nucleotides are TGTGCCAGCAGTGCCGGGGGAACTGGAAACACCATATATTTT. Translation: CASSAGGTGNTIYF.

Many counts were recorded for this clonotype. The V gene is TRBV4-2, the J gene TRBJ2-1; D possibly matches TRBD1 or TRBD2 (6 bases each). The CDR3 extends over 17 amino acids. The V gene lost 0 bases and the J gene lost 3 bases, with 15 bases spanning the gap. Germline lookup yields CDR1 LGHNA and CDR2 YNFKEQ. The CDR3: CASSQEKGGWGYNEQFF. DNA of the CDR3: TGTGCCAGCAGCCAAGAGAAAGGGGGGTGGGGCTACAATGAGCAGTTCTTC.

Sample share makes this clonotype medium-sized. The rearrangement links TRBV6-6 to TRBJ2-1; D unclear. Germline values: CDR1 MNHNY, CDR2 SVGAGI (reference sequence). The CDR3 runs 13 residues. V dropped 6 bases and J dropped 0 bases, with 6 bases sitting between them. Written as DNA, the CDR3 is TGTGCCAGCAGAGGCGACTCCTACAATGAGCAGTTCTTC. It specifies CASRGDSYNEQFF.

This clonotype was counted at least ten times. The chain couples TRBV25-1 to TRBJ1-1; no definite D call. Deletions cut 3 bases from V and 3 bases from J, with 14 bases between. Germline CDR1 and CDR2: MGHDK and SYGVNS. The CDR3 extends over 15 amino acids. The CDR3 region has the DNA TGTGCCAGCAGTGACCATCAAGGTAGAGACACTGAAGCTTTCTTT. Encoded protein: CASSDHQGRDTEAFF.

This clonotype showed up many times. The V call is TRBV28, the J call TRBJ2-4; the D is unclear. Germline loops: CDR1 MDHEN, CDR2 SYDVKM. Trimming stripped 4 bases from V and 4 bases from J, with 11 bases between. The length of the CDR3 is 14 residues. The DNA of the CDR3 is TGTGCCAGCAGTTCCATCACCCCGAAAAACATTCAGTACTTC. Amino acid sequence: CASSSITPKNIQYF.

This clonotype was detected ten times or more. The genes are TRBV27 and TRBJ1-2; D may be TRBD1 (6 bases). CDR1 and CDR2 from the germline V gene are MNHEY and SMNVEV (reference sequence). CDR3 size: 14 residues. Trimming shortened V by 5 bases and J by 0 bases, and 10 bases separated the two germline ends. CDR3 sequence: CASSEDRANYGYTF. Here the CDR3 DNA reads TGTGCCAGCAGTGAGGACAGAGCTAACTATGGCTACACCTTC.

This clonotype has at least ten counts. The V gene is TRBV11-3, the J gene TRBJ2-3; TRBD1 matches 7 bases. Germline CDR1 is SGHNT and CDR2 is YENEEA. This CDR3 has 14 residues. V lost 5 bases to trimming and J lost 4 bases; unmatched junction nucleotides: 6. The CDR3, as DNA: TGTGCCAGCAGCACCCGGACAGGACCAGATACGCAGTATTTT. Its protein is CASSTRTGPDTQYF.

This clonotype appeared once. V and J are TRBV6-1 and TRBJ1-1; no definite D call. The CDR3 sequence is 12 residues long. Per the germline V gene, CDR1 is MNHNS and CDR2 is SASEGT. Trimming pared 10 bases from V and 5 bases from J, leaving 14 bases between. The CDR3 DNA is TGTGCCACCCTCGTCCCCTTTACTGAAGCTTTCTTT. Its translation: CATLVPFTEAFF.

This clonotype was observed many times. The chain has TRBV6-6 and TRBJ2-2; D not resolved. This CDR3 is built from 16 residues. Germline CDR1 MNHNY, CDR2 SVGAGI (reference sequence). Trimming cost V 5 bases and J 4 bases, with 17 bases left between them. In DNA form, the CDR3 reads TGTGCCAGCAGTCACCGACCCGGGTCCTTCACCGGGGAGCTGTTTTTT. Translating gives CASSHRPGSFTGELFF.

At least ten counts were recorded for this clonotype. The V and J genes are TRBV10-3 and TRBJ1-2; a weak D match, TRBD1 (5 bases). Trimming left V 7 bases short and J 0 bases short, with 12 bases between. Germline V gene sequence: CDR1 ENHRY, CDR2 SYGVKD. CDR3 length equals 14 residues. Here the CDR3 DNA reads TGTGCCATCAAAGAGGGGACCACTAACTATGGCTACACCTTC. Amino acid sequence: CAIKEGTTNYGYTF.

This clonotype was counted at least ten times. The CDR3 DNA follows: TGCGCCAGCACTCCGGGTAGCGGGGCAGATACGCAGTATTTT. Encoded protein: CASTPGSGADTQYF. V usage is TRBV10-1 and J usage is TRBJ2-3, with 8 bases lining up with TRBD2. The CDR3 has 14 residues. Germline V gene sequence: CDR1 WNHNN, CDR2 SYGVQD (reference sequence). V shed 7 bases and J 4 bases; nucleotides not matched to a gene: 7.

This clonotype showed up many times. The chain is built from TRBV10-3 and TRBJ2-5; 7 bases agree with TRBD1. Germline V gene lookup returns CDR1 ENHRY and CDR2 SYGVKD. J was trimmed by 1 base and V by 6 bases; bases with no gene match: 5. The CDR3 sequence is 14 residues long. The CDR3 region is CAISGQVTQETQYF. CDR3 nucleotides: TGTGCCATCAGCGGACAGGTCACCCAAGAGACCCAGTACTTC.

This clonotype was picked up many times. V usage is TRBV20-1 and J usage is TRBJ1-2; 9 bases align to TRBD1. V was clipped by 0 bases and J by 3 bases; unmatched bases: 8. The CDR3 runs to 16 residues. CDR1 and CDR2 (germline): DFQATT, SNEGSKA (reference sequence). DNA of the CDR3: TGCAGTGCTAGAGATCCTGGACAGGGGATTCACTATGGCTACACCTTC. Protein sequence: CSARDPGQGIHYGYTF.

This clonotype was seen ten or more times. This chain links TRBV2 with TRBJ1-2; TRBD1 agrees at 9 bases. The CDR3 consists of 14 residues. The V gene end was trimmed by 6 bases and the J gene end by 8 bases; junction bases not matched to a gene: 10. Germline-derived CDR1 and CDR2 are SNHLY and FYNNEI. The chain's CDR3 is CASRATGGVKGYTF. The CDR3 region has the DNA TGTGCCAGCAGGGCAACAGGGGGCGTTAAAGGCTACACCTTC.

This clonotype has at least ten counts. The rearrangement uses TRBV6-5 and TRBJ2-1, with unresolved D. With 6 bases removed from V and 0 bases from J, the gap between germline ends came to 12 bases. This CDR3 is built from 15 residues. Per germline, CDR1 MNHEY and CDR2 SVGAGI. The CDR3 loop reads CASSRRPSSYNEQFF. The CDR3 bases are TGTGCCAGCAGCCGAAGACCCAGCTCCTACAATGAGCAGTTCTTC.

By sample share, this clonotype is medium-sized. The rearrangement uses TRBV12-3 or TRBV12-4 and TRBJ1-4; possibly TRBD1 for D (6 bases). V shed 6 bases and J shed 7 bases, with 15 bases lying between them. CDR3 length equals 14 residues. CDR3 sequence (DNA): TGTGCCAGCAGGCAACAGGGTTTAGGTGAAAAACTGTTTTTT. Its protein product is CASRQQGLGEKLFF.

At least ten counts were recorded for this clonotype. J is TRBJ1-2 and V is TRBV3-1; a possible D gene is TRBD1 (5 bases). Trimming removed 6 bases at V and 0 bases at J, with 11 bases between. This CDR3 is 14 amino acids long. CDR1 and CDR2 from the germline V gene are LGHDT and YNNKEL (reference sequence). The CDR3 bases are TGTGCCAGCAGTCAGACAGTAGCTAACTATGGCTACACCTTC. Translation: CASSQTVANYGYTF.

This clonotype was observed many times. The chain combines TRBV29-1 with TRBJ2-1; D unclear. The CDR3 extends over 13 amino acids. V was trimmed by 4 bases and J by 0 bases, leaving 7 bases between them. Germline assignment: CDR1 SQVTM and CDR2 ANQGSEA. Here the CDR3 DNA reads TGCAGCGTTGTGTTGGACTCCTACAATGAGCAGTTCTTC. Its protein is CSVVLDSYNEQFF.

This clonotype was detected many times. The chain carries TRBV20-1 and TRBJ1-4, with D maybe TRBD1 (6 bases). Trimming took off 3 bases at V and 1 base at J, with 9 bases between the two ends. There are 14 residues in the CDR3. The germline V gene has CDR1 DFQATT and CDR2 SNEGSKA (reference sequence). In DNA, the CDR3 is TGCAGTGCTAGCAGGGGAGGAACTAATGAAAAACTGTTTTTT. Amino acids: CSASRGGTNEKLFF.

This clonotype came up many times. V and J are TRBV5-1 and TRBJ2-1; the D gene is possibly TRBD1 (6 bases). The CDR3 is made up of 16 amino acids. Germline V gene sequence: CDR1 SGHRS, CDR2 YFSETQ. V lost 0 bases, J lost 4 bases, and 14 bases lay in between. The CDR3 region is CASSLDTGLEYNEQFF. CDR3 in DNA: TGCGCCAGCAGCTTGGATACAGGGTTAGAGTACAATGAGCAGTTCTTC.

This clonotype is medium-sized in the sample. The rearrangement uses TRBV5-6 and TRBJ1-6; no definite D call. CDR3 length: 16 amino acids. Germline CDR1 SGHDT, CDR2 YYEEEE. V shed 0 bases and J shed 0 bases, with 7 bases lying between them. CDR3 DNA sequence: TGTGCCAGCAGCTTGGGGAGGAACTCCTATAATTCACCCCTCCACTTT. This sequence encodes CASSLGRNSYNSPLHF.

At least ten counts were recorded for this clonotype. This sequence joins TRBV20-1 and TRBJ1-3, with 7 bases matching TRBD1. The CDR3 loop spans 16 amino acids. Per germline, CDR1 DFQATT and CDR2 SNEGSKA (reference sequence). The J segment lost 2 bases and the V segment lost 3 bases, leaving 10 bases of the junction unmatched. CDR3 protein: CSASSDRDWTGNTIYF. In DNA, the CDR3 is TGCAGTGCTAGCTCCGACAGGGATTGGACTGGAAACACCATATATTTT.

This clonotype has a count of ten or more. One end of the junction does not line up with germline, which may come from a read error. The genes are TRBV6-1 and TRBJ2-1; 7 bases agree with TRBD1. This CDR3 has 12 residues. CDR1 is MNHNS, CDR2 SASEGT, per germline. CDR3 protein: CALGGSSNEQFF. In DNA form, the CDR3 reads TGTGCCTTAGGGGGCTCCTCCAATGAGCAGTTCTTC.

This clonotype was counted ten times or more. This chain links TRBV7-3 with TRBJ2-5, with TRBD2 matching over 8 bases. Germline CDR1 reads SGHTA; CDR2 reads FQGTGA. Unmatched junction bases numbered 15, after V lost 1 base and J lost 2 bases. There are 19 residues in the CDR3. The CDR3 coding sequence is TGTGCCAGCAGCTTAAGAGGGCCGGGAGGGGGAGGTCAACAAGAGACCCAGTACTTC. Translation: CASSLRGPGGGGQQETQYF.

This clonotype counts as medium-sized. The CDR3 bases are TGTGCCAGCAGTCGGGACTGGGATTCTGCCCAGCATTTT. It specifies CASSRDWDSAQHF. The chain has TRBV3-1 and TRBJ1-5; weak D call: TRBD1 (5 bases). The CDR3 runs to 13 residues. CDR1 is LGHDT, CDR2 YNNKEL, per germline (reference sequence). V was clipped by 6 bases and J by 11 bases, with 17 bases between them. The variable domain in full, completed from reference TRBV3-1 and TRBJ1-5, reads DTAVSQTPKYLVTQMGNDKSIKCEQNLGHDTMYWYKQDSKKFLKIMFSYNNKELIINETVPNRFSPKSPDKAHLNLHINSLELGDSAVYFCASSRDWDSAQHFGDGTRLSIL.

This clonotype appeared a few times. This chain uses TRBV9 with TRBJ2-3, with D possibly matching TRBD2 (5 bases). V shed 4 bases and J shed 0 bases, with 12 bases lying between them. Germline V gene data show CDR1 as SGDLS and CDR2 as YYNGEE. The CDR3 consists of 15 residues. CDR3 region: CASSSWTASTDTQYF. The CDR3 region has the DNA TGTGCCAGCAGCTCCTGGACTGCTAGCACAGATACGCAGTATTTT.

This clonotype was recorded at least ten times. This chain links TRBV6-5 with TRBJ2-2, with D possibly TRBD1 on 6 matching bases. The CDR3 spans 14 residues. V shed 6 bases and J shed 0 bases, with 8 bases lying between them. Germline-derived CDR1 and CDR2 are MNHEY and SVGAGI. CDR3 region: CASRRQANTGELFF. The CDR3 nucleotides read TGTGCCAGCAGGAGACAGGCGAACACCGGGGAGCTGTTTTTT.

This clonotype has ten or more counts. The rearrangement joins TRBV7-8 to TRBJ2-3, with D unclear. This CDR3 comprises 12 residues. Germline V gene sequence: CDR1 SGHVS, CDR2 FQNEAQ. Trimming removed 7 bases at V and 2 bases at J, with 7 bases between. In nucleotides, the CDR3 is TGTGCCAGCACCCTTTACACAGATACGCAGTATTTT. As protein: CASTLYTDTQYF.